The source of this T cell receptor beta chain is a study of blood T cell repertoires in COVID-19. Study at large: PBMCs, B-cell-depleted T cells, or T cells provided the cDNA or gDNA that made up the material.

Recruitment covered 25 or so US areas and drew participants whose ages spanned about 18 to 100 years. Donors of Cohort 3 who recovered were those that had two negative PCRs, clearance, or symptom resolution. Original processing methods: Reference gene primers were amplified, and this amplification served to estimate nucleated cell counts. Assay used: immunoSEQ multiplex PCR; TCRdb lists only in-frame clones, some missing. That table furnishes V, J and clone size, whereas the DNA furnished D and trimming. Of almost 200,000 clones listed, roughly 90% were seen once; the top ten hold approximately 7.6%. This clone was detected only a few times. The source is a woman in her late teens or twenties who had recovered from COVID-19. Specimen: PBMCs or T cells enriched from blood (not recorded which).

This chain's CDR3 is CASSPTGDEQYF. CDR3 sequence (DNA): TGTGCCAGCAGCCCGACCGGAGACGAGCAGTACTTC. The chain couples TRBV7-9 to TRBJ2-7; D gene ambiguous. The CDR3 sequence is 12 residues long. The V end was cut by 5 bases, the J end by 5 bases, with 10 bases between. Germline assignment: CDR1 SEHNR and CDR2 FQNEAQ (reference sequence). Filled out from reference TRBV7-9 and TRBJ2-7, the complete variable domain reads DTGVSQNPRHKITKRGQNVTFRCDPISEHNRLYWYRQTLGQGPEFLTYFQNEAQLEKSRLLSDRFSAERPKGSFSTLEIQRTEQGDSAMYLCASSPTGDEQYFGPGTRLTVT.